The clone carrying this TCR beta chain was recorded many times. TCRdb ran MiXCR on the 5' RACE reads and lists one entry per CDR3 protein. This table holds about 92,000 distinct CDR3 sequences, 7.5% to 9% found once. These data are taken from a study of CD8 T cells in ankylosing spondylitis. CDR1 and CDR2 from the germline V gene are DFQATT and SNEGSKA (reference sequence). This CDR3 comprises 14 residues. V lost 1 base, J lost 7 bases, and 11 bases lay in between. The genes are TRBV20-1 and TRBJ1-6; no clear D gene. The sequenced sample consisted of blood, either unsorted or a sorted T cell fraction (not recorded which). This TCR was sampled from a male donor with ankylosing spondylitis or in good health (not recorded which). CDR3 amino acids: CSARGVESNSPLHF. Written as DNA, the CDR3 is TGCAGTGCTAGAGGGGTGGAGTCGAATTCACCCCTCCACTTT.